This paragraph covers one TCR beta chain sequence. Its binding antigen is unknown. No quality values exist for individual bases; no much larger clone is one base distant. The sample is drawn from a study of T cell repertoires in cytomegalovirus infection (dated by TCRdb to between 2019 and 2020). Regarding the study in general: The peptide stimulations were aimed at well-studied HLA-B-restricted epitopes as well as recently identified HLA-C-restricted CMV epitopes, whose presentation resists viral immunomodulation. Donor HLA type was relevant to the analysis, because carriage of CMV infection together with the matching HLA type was indicated by public TCR beta signatures. Overall study results and their limits: In both this cohort and an independent cohort of 300 to 450 donors, the cumulative frequency of public TCR beta family members distinguished carriers of CMV infection plus the relevant HLA type. In the ex vivo response, HLA-C-restricted CMV-specific TCR beta clonotypes were dominant, and in two of eight donors the single most frequent clonotype came from this HLA-C-restricted group.

CDR1 and CDR2 are read off the germline V gene as MNHNS and SASEGT. The junction shows trimming of 2 bases on V and 3 bases on J, plus 14 bases between the germline ends. Including cysteine and phenylalanine, the CDR3 has 16 amino acids. Of the read, only the CDR3 DNA is kept; its 48 bases are in frame from base 1. Reading the label with the study, this specimen's treatment or condition is: in vitro stimulation with specific CMV peptide epitopes to enrich CMV-specific T cells. The listed sequencing device is Illumina HiSeq 1500. The public reads were reanalyzed by TCRdb: fastp trimming at Q25, MiXCR alignment, in-frame beta chains only. Every entry covers one CDR3 protein and lists the most common genes and DNA from its rows. Across this sample there are approximately 1,000,000 distinct CDR3 sequences, with about a third seen only once. Of the sample, under 15% is held by the ten largest clones.

This clonotype was obtained from a human donor in good health (CMV status not recorded). Some clones in this sample may be carry-over from other donors' samples. Here the sequenced sample was cultured CD8+ T cells from PBMCs, taken from culture after CMV antigen stimulation. The rearrangement combines TRBV6-1 with TRBJ2-1, with TRBD2 tentatively as D gene (6 bases match). The CDR3 amino acid sequence is: CASSERRRAVYNEQFF. Here is the DNA: TGTGCCAGCAGTGAAAGGAGGAGGGCTGTCTACAATGAGCAGTTCTTC.